These T cell receptor beta chains were read from a single sample in a study of CD8+CD57+ T cells in acquired aplastic anemia. Using its own MiXCR run on the reads, TCRdb lists one record per CDR3 protein. Of about 160,000 distinct CDR3 sequences in the sample, 65% to 75% were seen once. Sequencing was done on a sample of sorted CD4+, CD8+, or CD8+CD57+ T cells (not recorded which) from PBMCs. Every receptor here comes from a human donor with aplastic anemia. The CDR3 runs from the conserved cysteine through the conserved F or W. The D gene is left open where the match is weak. The size of a clone is reported for some rows only, either as once, few or many, or as a class for expanded clones.

CDR3nt	CDR3aa	v_gene	abundance	j_gene	d_gene
TGTGCCAGCAGTGATTCTGGGGCGGGGGAGCAGTACTTC	CASSDSGAGEQYF	TRBV2	few	TRBJ2-7	.
TGTGCCAGTAACATTCCGGGACAAGCCTACGAGCAGTACTTC	CASNIPGQAYEQYF	TRBV19	.	TRBJ2-7	.
TGCGCCAGCAGCTTGACGGGATATAGCAATCAGCCCCAGCATTTT	CASSLTGYSNQPQHF	TRBV5-1	.	TRBJ1-5	.
TGTGCCAGCAGCTTATTCAGACGGGTCCTCCGCACTGAAGCTTTCTTT	CASSLFRRVLRTEAFF	TRBV9	.	TRBJ1-1	.
TGTGCCAGCAGCTTGGAAGGGGTTTACGAGCAGTACTTC	CASSLEGVYEQYF	TRBV5-6	.	TRBJ2-7	.
TGTGCCATCAGCCTCACCAGACAGGGCATGAACACTGAAGCTTTCTTT	CAISLTRQGMNTEAFF	TRBV6-2/TRBV6-3	.	TRBJ1-1	TRBD1
TGTGCCAGCAGCCGAAGCGGGGGGGCCAAGACCGGGGAGCTGTTTTTT	CASSRSGGAKTGELFF	TRBV7-3	.	TRBJ2-2	TRBD2
TGTGCCAGCAGCCTGAACAGGGCGCAGTATTTT	CASSLNRAQYF	TRBV7-9	.	TRBJ2-3	.
TGCGCCAGCAGTGAGCAGGGAACCTTCACCGGGGAACTGTTTTTT	CASSEQGTFTGELFF	TRBV10-1	.	TRBJ2-2	.
TGTGCCACCAGCACCCGGACTAGCGGACTCTACGAGCAGTACTTC	CATSTRTSGLYEQYF	TRBV15	.	TRBJ2-7	TRBD2
TGTGCCAGCAGCTTCTCGGAGACCCAGTACTTC	CASSFSETQYF	TRBV7-2	.	TRBJ2-5	.
TGTGCCAGCAGCTTGACGGGCGGAAACACCATATATTTT	CASSLTGGNTIYF	TRBV5-4	.	TRBJ1-3	.
TGTGCCAGCAGCCCGGGGGTGGACGATAGACAGGGAGGAAGGGGGAACACTGAAGCTTTCTTT	CASSPGVDDRQGGRGNTEAFF	TRBV5-5	few	TRBJ1-1	TRBD1
TGTGCCAGCAGTGAACCCGAACGGGGTGTGAACACTGAAGCTTTCTTT	CASSEPERGVNTEAFF	TRBV2	.	TRBJ1-1	.
TGTGCCAGCAGCCCCCGGGACAGGGCACGGGGCGAGCAGTACTTC	CASSPRDRARGEQYF	TRBV7-9	.	TRBJ2-7	TRBD1
TGTGCCATCAGTGAGTTCCGGGGTCTCACCCCTCAAGAGACCCAGTACTTC	CAISEFRGLTPQETQYF	TRBV10-3	.	TRBJ2-5	.
TGTGCCAGTAGTATAGGGGGAACTAATGAAAAACTGTTTTTT	CASSIGGTNEKLFF	TRBV19	once	TRBJ1-4	.
TGTGCCAGCAGCGTAGCCGGGTGGGAGACCCAGTACTTC	CASSVAGWETQYF	TRBV9	.	TRBJ2-5	.
TGTGCCAGCAGCTTAACGTTGGCCGTAGGGGAGCTGTTTTTT	CASSLTLAVGELFF	TRBV7-3	.	TRBJ2-2	.
TGTGCCAGCAGCTTAAGCGGGACAACTAATGAAAAACTGTTTTTT	CASSLSGTTNEKLFF	TRBV7-8	.	TRBJ1-4	.
TGTGCCATCCAAAGGAACTCCTACGAGCAGTACTTC	CAIQRNSYEQYF	TRBV10-3	.	TRBJ2-7	.
TGCGCCAGCAGCTTGGGTCACTGGCCATACGAGCAGTACTTC	CASSLGHWPYEQYF	TRBV5-1	.	TRBJ2-7	.